A single T cell receptor (beta chain) is shown here with its context. This entry comes from a study of blood T cell repertoires in COVID-19. The overall study: Samples taken during acute and convalescent COVID-19 were collected in the United States, Italy and Spain.

CDR1 and CDR2 from the germline V gene are SGHNT and YYREEE (reference sequence). The CDR3 is 17 amino acids. V was shortened by 7 bases and J by 0 bases, with 20 bases between the two germline ends. Original data processing: Cell counts per sample came from amplifying reference gene primers. Assay: immunoSEQ multiplex PCR; the TCRdb copy retains only in-frame clones and omits some. The V and J calls and clone size were taken over from that table, and D and trimming were inferred from the DNA. The sample records under 200,000 clones, roughly 85% being singletons. The TCR comes from a woman between 50 and 59 years old with COVID-19, enrolled during active disease. Sequenced material: peripheral blood. The chain joins TRBV5-4 to TRBJ1-3; possibly TRBD1 for D (6 bases). The CDR3 DNA is TGTGCCAGCTCCAGGGCAGGGGCCCTGGGCTCTGGAAACACCATATATTTT. It encodes CASSRAGALGSGNTIYF.